This T cell receptor beta chain was found in a study of T-cell memory formation after mild COVID-19 (dated by TCRdb to about 2021). Notes on the research overall: TCR sequence clusters from the two donors were largely donor specific. Two young, previously healthy adult volunteers, one female and one male, were included in the cohort. Longitudinal TCRalpha and TCRbeta repertoire sequencing tracked T-cell clones expanding and contracting after mild COVID-19 in a couple of donors.

What the authors observed across the whole study: SARS-CoV-2 specificity was not confirmed for the second-wave clones peaking on day 37. The study covered only a couple of mild cases, and larger cohorts including severe cases with pre-infection samples were considered necessary. Some responding clones were found in pre-infection memory, which suggests that pre-existing cross-reactive memory T cells took part in the SARS-CoV-2 response. Contracting CD4+ clones were found mainly in CM and EM memory subsets, while CD8+ clones were enriched in EMRA. Clones contracting from day 15 to 85 had balanced CD4/CD8 phenotypes, while a second wave expanding from day 15 to 37 was biased towards CD4+.

The instrument was an Illumina NovaSeq 6000. cDNA libraries for TCRalpha and TCRbeta were prepared by 5'RACE using constant-segment primers, with sample barcodes and unique molecular identifiers added. RNA was extracted from every sample with Trizol reagent. Amplification of the libraries took two PCR steps, and the second step added a second sample barcode plus Illumina TruSeq adapters. Sequencing of libraries was performed on an Illumina NovaSeq with 2 x 150 bp paired-end reads. As for the original processing: The reads were demultiplexed and collapsed into UMI-guided consensus sequences using migec v1.2.7. Using mixcr v2.1.11, UMI consensuses were aligned to TRA and TRB V and J templates and then assembled into clonotypes. A clonotype was counted as expanded or contracted only when both edgeR and NoisET called the clonotype significant, with the noise models trained on biological replicates. For edgeR calls, the cutoffs were a false discovery rate-adjusted p below 0.01 and a log2 fold-change threshold of 1. As an exploratory analysis of dynamics, max-normalized trajectories of the 1000 most abundant clonotypes were examined with PCA combined with hierarchical clustering. The CD4 or CD8 phenotype of responding clones was assigned using the separately sequenced CD4+ and CD8+ repertoires. TCRdb trimmed public reads at Q25 via fastp, called clones via MiXCR and kept in-frame beta chains. Identical CDR3 proteins give one entry, which carries the most common genes and DNA. These V and J calls rely on TCRdb rather than the paper's analysis. The sample table records about 560,000 distinct CDR3 sequences; roughly 21% of these occur just once. The top ten clones comprise approximately 8.4% of the sample.

Ficoll-Paque density gradient centrifugation was the method used to isolate PBMCs. With respect to this clonotype: The antigen it binds to is not known. No much larger clonotype is one base removed from it; base qualities were not supplied.

Via the germline V gene, CDR1 is SGHVS and CDR2 FNYEAQ. The germline ends are 14 bases apart after V is trimmed by 10 bases and J by 5 bases. CDR3 length: 13 amino acids, cysteine to phenylalanine. The read is trimmed to its CDR3 DNA, 39 bases read in frame from base 1. Sequenced material: PBMCs or a T cell subset sorted from them (not recorded which). The receptor comes from an adult woman who had mild COVID-19 (a few samples of this study predate the infection). The sample titles of this study are shuffled in the database, so cell type and time point are left out; the donor was told from shared clones. The rearranged chain carries TRBV7-6 and TRBJ2-2; a confident D gene designation cannot be given. The CDR3 amino acid sequence is: CAIVRGETGELFF. The DNA sequence is given as TGTGCCATCGTCCGCGGTGAGACCGGGGAGCTGTTTTTT.